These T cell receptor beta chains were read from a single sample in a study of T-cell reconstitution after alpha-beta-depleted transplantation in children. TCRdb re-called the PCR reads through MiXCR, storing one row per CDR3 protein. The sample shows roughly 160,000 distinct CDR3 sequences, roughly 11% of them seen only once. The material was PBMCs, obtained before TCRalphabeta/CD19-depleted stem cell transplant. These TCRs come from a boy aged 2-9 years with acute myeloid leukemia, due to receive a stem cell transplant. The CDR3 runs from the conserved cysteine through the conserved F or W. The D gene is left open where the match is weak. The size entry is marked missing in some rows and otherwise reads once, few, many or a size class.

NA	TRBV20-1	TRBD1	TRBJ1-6	CSARDLGQDDYNSPLHF	TGCAGTGCTAGAGATTTGGGACAGGACGATTATAATTCACCCCTCCACTTT
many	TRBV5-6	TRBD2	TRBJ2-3	CASSPLRGYTDTQYF	TGTGCCAGCAGCCCGCTGCGGGGGTACACAGATACGCAGTATTTT
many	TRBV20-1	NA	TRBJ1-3	CSARENPYDSLSGNTIYF	TGCAGTGCTAGAGAAAATCCATACGACAGCCTCTCTGGAAACACCATATATTTT
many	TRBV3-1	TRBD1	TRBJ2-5	CASSQAGGGETQYF	TGTGCCAGCAGCCAAGCAGGGGGCGGTGAGACCCAGTACTTC
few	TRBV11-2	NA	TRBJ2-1	CASSLGEGIYNEQFF	TGTGCCAGCAGCTTAGGAGAGGGTATCTACAATGAGCAGTTCTTC
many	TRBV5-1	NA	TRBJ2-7	CASSLQGQLNYEQYF	TGCGCCAGCAGCTTACAAGGACAGCTAAACTACGAGCAGTACTTC
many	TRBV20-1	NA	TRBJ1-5	CSALQGESNQPQHF	TGCAGTGCTCTACAGGGAGAGAGCAATCAGCCCCAGCATTTT
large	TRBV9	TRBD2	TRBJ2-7	CASASTSSGPQYF	TGTGCCAGCGCCAGTACGTCTAGCGGGCCGCAGTACTTC
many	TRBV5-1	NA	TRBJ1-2	CASSYEALRGYTF	TGCGCCAGCAGCTACGAAGCCCTTAGGGGCTACACCTTC
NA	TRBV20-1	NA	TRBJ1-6	CSARDWNSPLHF	TGCAGTGCTAGAGACTGGAATTCACCCCTCCACTTT
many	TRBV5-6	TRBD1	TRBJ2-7	CASSSPSTQGASEQYF	TGTGCCAGCAGCTCACCTTCGACACAGGGGGCTAGCGAGCAGTACTTC
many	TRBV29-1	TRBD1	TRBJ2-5	CSVGGNRGNPETQYF	TGCAGCGTTGGGGGAAACAGGGGAAACCCAGAGACCCAGTACTTC
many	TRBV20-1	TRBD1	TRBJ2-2	CSVGQGYTGELFF	TGCAGTGTTGGACAGGGGTACACCGGGGAGCTGTTTTTT
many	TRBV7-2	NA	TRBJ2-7	CASSLNRLSYEQYF	TGTGCCAGCAGCCTAAACCGACTCTCCTACGAGCAGTACTTC
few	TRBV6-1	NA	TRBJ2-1	CASSGRGGNNEQFF	TGTGCCAGCAGTGGCAGGGGGGGGAACAATGAGCAGTTCTTC
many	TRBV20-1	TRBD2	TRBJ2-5	CSAREELGRPQETQYF	TGCAGTGCTAGAGAGGAGCTCGGGAGGCCCCAAGAGACCCAGTACTTC